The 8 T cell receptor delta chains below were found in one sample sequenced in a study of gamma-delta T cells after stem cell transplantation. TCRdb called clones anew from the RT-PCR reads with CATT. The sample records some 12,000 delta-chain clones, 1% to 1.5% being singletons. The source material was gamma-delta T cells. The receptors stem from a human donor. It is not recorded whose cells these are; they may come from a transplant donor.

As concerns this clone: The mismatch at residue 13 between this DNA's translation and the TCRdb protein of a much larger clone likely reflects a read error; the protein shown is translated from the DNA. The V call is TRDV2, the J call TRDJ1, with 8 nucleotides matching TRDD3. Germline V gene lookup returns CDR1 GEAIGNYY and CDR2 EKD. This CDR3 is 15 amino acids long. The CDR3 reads CACDLLGDFTDKPIF. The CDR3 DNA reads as TGTGCCTGTGACTTGCTGGGGGACTTCACCGATAAACCCATCTTT.

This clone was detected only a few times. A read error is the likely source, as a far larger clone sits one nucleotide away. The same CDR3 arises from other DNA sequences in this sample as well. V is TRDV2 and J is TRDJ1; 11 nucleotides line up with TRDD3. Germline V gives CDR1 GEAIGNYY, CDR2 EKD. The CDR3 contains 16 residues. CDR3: CACDKLGDTSTDKLIF. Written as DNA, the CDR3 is TGTGCCTGCGACAAGCTGGGGGATACAAGCACCGATAAACTCATCTTT.

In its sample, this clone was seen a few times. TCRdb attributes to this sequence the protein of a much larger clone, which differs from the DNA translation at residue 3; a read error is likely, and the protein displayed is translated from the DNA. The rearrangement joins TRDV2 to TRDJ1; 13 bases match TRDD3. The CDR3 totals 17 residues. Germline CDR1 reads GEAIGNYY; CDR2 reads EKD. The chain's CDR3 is CARDTLLGDTDTDKLIF. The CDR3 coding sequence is TGTGCCCGTGACACCCTACTGGGGGATACGGACACCGATAAACTCATCTTT.

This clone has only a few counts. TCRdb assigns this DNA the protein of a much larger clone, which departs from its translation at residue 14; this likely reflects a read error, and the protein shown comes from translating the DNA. The CDR3 loop reads CACDPTTGGDSSWGTRQMFF. CDR3 nucleotide sequence: TGTGCCTGTGACCCAACCACCGGGGGAGATAGCTCCTGGGGCACCCGACAGATGTTTTTC. The chain carries TRDV2 and TRDJ3; D may be TRDD3 (6 bases). The CDR3 is 20 amino acids. Germline V gene lookup returns CDR1 GEAIGNYY and CDR2 EKD.

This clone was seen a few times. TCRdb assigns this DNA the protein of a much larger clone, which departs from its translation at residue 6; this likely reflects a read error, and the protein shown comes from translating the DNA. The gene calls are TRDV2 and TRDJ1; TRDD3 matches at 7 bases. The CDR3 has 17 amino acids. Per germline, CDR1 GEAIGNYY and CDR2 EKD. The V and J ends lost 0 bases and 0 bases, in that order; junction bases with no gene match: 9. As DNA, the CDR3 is TGTGCCTGTGACACCGCGGGTGGGGGACCCGACACCGATAAACTCATCTTT. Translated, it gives CACDTAGGGPDTDKLIF.

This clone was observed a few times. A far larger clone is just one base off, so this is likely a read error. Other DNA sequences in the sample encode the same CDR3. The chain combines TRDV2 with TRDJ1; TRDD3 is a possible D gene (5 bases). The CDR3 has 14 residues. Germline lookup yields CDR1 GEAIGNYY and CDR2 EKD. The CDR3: CACDTILATDKLIF. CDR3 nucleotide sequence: TGTGCCTGTGACACCATACTGGCCACCGACAAACTCATCTTT.

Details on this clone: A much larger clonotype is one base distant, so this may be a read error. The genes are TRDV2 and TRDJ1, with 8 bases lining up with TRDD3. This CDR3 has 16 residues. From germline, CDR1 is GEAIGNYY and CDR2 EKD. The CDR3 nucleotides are TGTGCCCGTGACTGGATCGAGGGATACGGGACCGATAAACTCATCTTT. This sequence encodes CARDWIEGYGTDKLIF.

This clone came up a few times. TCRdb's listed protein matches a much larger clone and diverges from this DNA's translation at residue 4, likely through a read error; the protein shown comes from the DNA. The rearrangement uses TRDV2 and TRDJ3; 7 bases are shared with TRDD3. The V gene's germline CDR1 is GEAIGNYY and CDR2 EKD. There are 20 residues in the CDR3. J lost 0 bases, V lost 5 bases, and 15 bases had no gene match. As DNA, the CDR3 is TGTGCCTGTGTCACAGTCCGGGGGATCCTTAGCTCCTGGGACACCCGACAGATGTTTTTC. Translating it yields CACVTVRGILSSWDTRQMFF.